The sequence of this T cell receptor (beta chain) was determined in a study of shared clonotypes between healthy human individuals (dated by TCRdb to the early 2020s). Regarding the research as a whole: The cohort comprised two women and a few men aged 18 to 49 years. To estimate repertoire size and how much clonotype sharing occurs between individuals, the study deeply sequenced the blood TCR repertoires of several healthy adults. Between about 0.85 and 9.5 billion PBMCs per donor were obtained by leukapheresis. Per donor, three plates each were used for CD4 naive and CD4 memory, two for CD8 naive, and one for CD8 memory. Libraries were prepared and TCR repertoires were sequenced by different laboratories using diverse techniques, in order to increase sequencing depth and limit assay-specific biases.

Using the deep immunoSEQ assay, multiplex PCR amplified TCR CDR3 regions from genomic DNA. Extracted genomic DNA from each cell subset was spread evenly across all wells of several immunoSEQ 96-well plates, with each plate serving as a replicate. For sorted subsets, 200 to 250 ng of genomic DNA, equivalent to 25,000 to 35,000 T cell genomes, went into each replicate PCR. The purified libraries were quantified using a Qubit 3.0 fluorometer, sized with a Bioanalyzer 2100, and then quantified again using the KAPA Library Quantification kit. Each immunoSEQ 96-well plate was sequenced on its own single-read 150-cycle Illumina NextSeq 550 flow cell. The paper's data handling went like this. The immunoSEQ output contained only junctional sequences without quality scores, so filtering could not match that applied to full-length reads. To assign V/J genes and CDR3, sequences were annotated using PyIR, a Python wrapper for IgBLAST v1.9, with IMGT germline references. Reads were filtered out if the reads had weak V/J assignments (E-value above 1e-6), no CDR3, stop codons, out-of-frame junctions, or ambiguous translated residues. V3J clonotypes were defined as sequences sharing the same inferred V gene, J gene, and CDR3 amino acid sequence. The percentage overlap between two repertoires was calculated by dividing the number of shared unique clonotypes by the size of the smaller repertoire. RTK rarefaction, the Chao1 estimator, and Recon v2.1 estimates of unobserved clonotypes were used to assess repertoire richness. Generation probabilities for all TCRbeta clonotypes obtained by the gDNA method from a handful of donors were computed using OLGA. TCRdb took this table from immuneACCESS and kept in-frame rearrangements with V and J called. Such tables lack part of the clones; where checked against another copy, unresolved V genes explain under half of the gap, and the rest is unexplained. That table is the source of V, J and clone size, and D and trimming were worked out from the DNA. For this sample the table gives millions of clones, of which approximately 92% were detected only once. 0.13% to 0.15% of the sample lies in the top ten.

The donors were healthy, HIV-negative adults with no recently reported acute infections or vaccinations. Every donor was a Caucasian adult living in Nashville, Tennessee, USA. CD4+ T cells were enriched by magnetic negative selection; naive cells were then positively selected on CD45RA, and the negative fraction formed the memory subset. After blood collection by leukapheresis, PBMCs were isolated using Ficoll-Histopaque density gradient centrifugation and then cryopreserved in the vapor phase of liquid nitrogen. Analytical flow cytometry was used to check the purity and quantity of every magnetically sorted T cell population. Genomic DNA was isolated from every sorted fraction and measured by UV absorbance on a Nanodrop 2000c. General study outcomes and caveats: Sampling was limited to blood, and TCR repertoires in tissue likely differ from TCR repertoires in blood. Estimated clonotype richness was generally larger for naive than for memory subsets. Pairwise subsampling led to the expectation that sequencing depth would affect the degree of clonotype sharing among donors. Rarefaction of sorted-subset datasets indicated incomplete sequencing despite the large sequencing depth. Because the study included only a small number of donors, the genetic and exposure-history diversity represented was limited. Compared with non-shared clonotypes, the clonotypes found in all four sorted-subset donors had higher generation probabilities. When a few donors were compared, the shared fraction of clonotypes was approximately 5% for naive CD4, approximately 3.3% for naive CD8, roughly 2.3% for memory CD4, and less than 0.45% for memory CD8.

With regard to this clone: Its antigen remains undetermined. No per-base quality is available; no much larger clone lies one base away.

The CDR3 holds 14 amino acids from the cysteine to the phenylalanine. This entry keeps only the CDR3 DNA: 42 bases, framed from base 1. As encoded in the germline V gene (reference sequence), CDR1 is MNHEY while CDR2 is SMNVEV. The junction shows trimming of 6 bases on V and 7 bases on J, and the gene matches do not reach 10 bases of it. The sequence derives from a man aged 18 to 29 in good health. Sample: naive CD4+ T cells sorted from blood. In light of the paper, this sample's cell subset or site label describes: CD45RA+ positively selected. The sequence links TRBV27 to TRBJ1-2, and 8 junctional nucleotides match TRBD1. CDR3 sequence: CASSLGQGGRGYTF. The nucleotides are TGTGCCAGCAGCCTAGGACAGGGTGGTCGTGGCTACACCTTC.